The 26 T cell receptor beta chains presented below share a single source sample, sequenced in a study of blood T cell repertoires in COVID-19. Here immunoSEQ multiplex PCR was the method, and the copy in TCRdb shows in-frame clones only, minus some. The sample consists of about half a million clones, around 85% of them appearing once. Source material: peripheral blood. The receptors here all came from a human donor in a cohort sampled during active COVID-19.

There are a few counts of this clone. The rearrangement links TRBV7-9 to TRBJ2-7; possible D gene TRBD1, 5 bases. Deletions cut 2 bases from V and 2 bases from J, with 10 bases between. The CDR3 runs 14 residues. The germline V gene encodes CDR1 SEHNR and CDR2 FQNEAQ (reference sequence). The CDR3 DNA sequence: TGTGCCAGCAGCTTACAGGGTTCGGCCTACGAGCAGTACTTC. Translation: CASSLQGSAYEQYF.

The rearrangement uses TRBV5-1 and TRBJ1-2; TRBD1 aligns across 7 bases. The germline V gene encodes CDR1 SGHRS and CDR2 YFSETQ. V trimming: 3 bases; J trimming: 8 bases; junction bases outside the gene matches: 1. The CDR3 contains 11 residues. For the CDR3, the DNA is TGCGCCAGCAGCTCGGACAGGGGCTACACCTTC. Its protein product is CASSSDRGYTF.

J is TRBJ1-1 and V is TRBV5-1; a possible D gene is TRBD1 (6 bases). The V end was cut by 0 bases, the J end by 6 bases, with 18 bases between. Germline V gene sequence: CDR1 SGHRS, CDR2 YFSETQ. The CDR3 is 16 amino acids. CDR3 DNA: TGCGCCAGCAGCTTGGAGGGCCCACAGGGAAGGCCTGAAGCTTTCTTT. Translation: CASSLEGPQGRPEAFF.

Written as DNA, the CDR3 is TGTGCCAGCAGCAGTGTGGGGGAGGGGAACACTGAAGCTTTCTTT. Its translation is CASSSVGEGNTEAFF. This chain uses TRBV9 with TRBJ1-1; D possibly corresponds to TRBD1 (5 bases). The CDR3 length is 15 residues. V lost 4 bases, J lost 1 base, and 14 bases lay in between. Germline CDR1 is SGDLS and CDR2 is YYNGEE.

The V and J genes are TRBV6-1 and TRBJ2-7; 11 bases match TRBD1. The V gene's germline CDR1 is MNHNS and CDR2 SASEGT. After removal of 3 bases from V and 0 bases from J, the junction contained 4 bases not matched to a gene. CDR3 length: 16 amino acids. The DNA for the CDR3 is TGTGCCAGCAGTGACTGGGGGACAGGGGGCTCCTACGAGCAGTACTTC. This translates into CASSDWGTGGSYEQYF.

This chain joins TRBV9 and TRBJ1-2; perhaps TRBD1 as D (5 bases). From germline, CDR1 is SGDLS and CDR2 YYNGEE. Trimming pared 3 bases from V and 1 base from J, leaving 19 bases between. CDR3 length: 17 residues. CDR3 in amino acids: CASSAYDSQMINYGYTF. The DNA for the CDR3 is TGTGCCAGCAGCGCCTACGACAGCCAGATGATTAACTATGGCTACACCTTC.

This clone occurred a few times. This chain uses TRBV4-3 with TRBJ1-6; 8 positions match TRBD1. The CDR3 extends over 16 amino acids. Germline CDR1 LGHNA, CDR2 YSLEER. V shed 3 bases and J 10 bases; nucleotides not matched to a gene: 11. The CDR3 here is CASSQRVTGGGSPLHF. CDR3 DNA sequence: TGCGCCAGCAGCCAGAGAGTCACAGGGGGGGGATCACCCCTCCACTTT.

V usage is TRBV7-3 and J usage is TRBJ2-2; TRBD2 agrees at 14 bases. In germline, CDR1 is SGHTA, CDR2 FQGTGA. There are 18 residues in the CDR3. Trimming took 4 bases from V and 0 from J; bases not matched to a gene: 4. This CDR3 is CASSSRLAGGSNTGELFF. CDR3 nucleotides: TGTGCCAGCAGCTCAAGACTAGCGGGAGGGTCGAACACCGGGGAGCTGTTTTTT.

The genes are TRBV29-1 and TRBJ2-7, with TRBD2 as a possible D gene (5 bases). The germline gives CDR1 SQVTM, CDR2 ANQGSEA. Trimming took 2 bases from V and 7 from J, leaving 12 bases between them. This CDR3 is 12 amino acids long. CDR3 residues: CSVEMAPGEQYF. The CDR3 nucleotides read TGCAGCGTTGAAATGGCTCCGGGGGAGCAGTACTTC.

The CDR3 coding sequence is TGTGCCAGCAGCTTAACCGGGACAGGCGTGGAGACCCAGTACTTC. It specifies CASSLTGTGVETQYF. V is TRBV7-2 and J is TRBJ2-5, with 8 bases identical to TRBD1. V trimming: 2 bases; J trimming: 5 bases; junction bases outside the gene matches: 7. This CDR3 is built from 15 residues. CDR1 and CDR2 from the germline V gene are SGHTA and FQGNSA.

CDR3 nucleotide sequence: TGTGCCAGCACCTCCGCGGACGGGAATTATGGCTACACCTTC. Translated, it gives CASTSADGNYGYTF. The V call is TRBV27, the J call TRBJ1-2; D is uncertain. This CDR3 spans 14 amino acids. V lost 7 bases, J lost 5 bases, and 17 bases lay in between. Germline CDR1 is MNHEY and CDR2 is SMNVEV (reference sequence).

The V call is TRBV11-2, the J call TRBJ1-2; no clear D gene. The CDR3 has 16 amino acids. Trimming removed 1 base from V and 7 bases from J, with 19 bases in between. Germline V gives CDR1 SGHAT, CDR2 FQNNGV. CDR3 amino acids: CASSLGSRTNPGGYTF. In nucleotides, the CDR3 is TGTGCCAGCAGCTTAGGGTCTCGGACTAACCCCGGTGGCTACACCTTC.

This clone was observed many times. This chain connects TRBV11-2 to TRBJ2-7; D gene unclear. Per germline, CDR1 SGHAT and CDR2 FQNNGV. V lost 0 bases to trimming and J lost 7 bases, with 10 bases between them. The CDR3 has 13 residues. The CDR3 region is CASSLDRLGEQYF. The CDR3 DNA is TGTGCCAGCAGCTTAGACAGACTGGGTGAGCAGTACTTC. The full variable domain, completed using reference TRBV11-2 and TRBJ2-7, is EAGVAQSPRYKIIEKRQSVAFWCNPISGHATLYWYQQILGQGPKLLIQFQNNGVVDDSQLPKDRFSAERLKGVDSTLKIQPAKLEDSAVYLCASSLDRLGEQYFGPGTRLTVT.

Only a few counts were recorded for this clone. The J gene is TRBJ2-1, the V gene TRBV29-1, with 14 bases that match TRBD2. V dropped 6 bases and J dropped 7; count of bases not matched to a gene: 14. Germline V gene data show CDR1 as SQVTM and CDR2 as ANQGSEA. This CDR3 comprises 17 residues. The CDR3 DNA is TGCAGCGTCCAATCCCTATTGACTAGCGGGAGGGCGAATGAGCAGTTCTTC. As protein: CSVQSLLTSGRANEQFF.

CDR3 protein: CASSLDRTGTEAFF. Here the CDR3 DNA reads TGTGCCAGCAGCTTAGATAGGACGGGGACTGAAGCTTTCTTT. The V and J genes are TRBV11-2 and TRBJ1-1; D is ambiguous. This CDR3 has 14 amino acids. V was trimmed by 0 bases and J by 5 bases, leaving 10 bases between them. CDR1 is SGHAT, CDR2 FQNNGV, per germline.

This sequence joins TRBV5-8 and TRBJ2-3; the D gene is possibly TRBD1 (5 bases). V dropped 1 base and J dropped 1 base, with 13 bases sitting between them. The CDR3 has 16 amino acids. The germline V gene encodes CDR1 SGHTS and CDR2 YDEGEE. The CDR3 sequence is CASSLRAGKGTDTQYF. CDR3 DNA: TGTGCCAGCAGCTTGCGAGCAGGGAAAGGCACAGATACGCAGTATTTT.

This chain uses TRBV6-2 or TRBV6-3 with TRBJ2-7; D might be TRBD2 (5 bases). The V gene lost 5 bases and the J gene lost 6 bases, with 11 bases spanning the gap. The CDR3 totals 12 residues. CDR1 MNHEY and CDR2 SVGEGT come from the germline V gene. CDR3 coding DNA: TGTGCCAGCAGTAAGGAGGACCTCGAGCAGTACTTC. Its protein is CASSKEDLEQYF.

The chain couples TRBV6-5 to TRBJ1-1, with 8 bases aligning to TRBD1. This CDR3 comprises 14 residues. Trimming took 2 bases from V and 8 from J; bases not matched to a gene: 7. Germline-derived CDR1 and CDR2 are MNHEY and SVGAGI. The CDR3: CASSYQGARTEAFF. CDR3 nucleotides: TGTGCCAGCAGTTACCAGGGGGCCAGGACCGAAGCTTTCTTT.

The CDR3: CSVGQSYGYTF. The CDR3 coding sequence is TGCAGCGTCGGACAGTCCTATGGCTACACCTTC. The chain combines TRBV29-1 with TRBJ1-2; D might be TRBD1 (6 bases). The CDR3 spans 11 residues. Deletions cut 6 bases from V and 4 bases from J, with 9 bases between. The germline V gene encodes CDR1 SQVTM and CDR2 ANQGSEA.

This rearrangement joins TRBV14 to TRBJ2-5; D is perhaps TRBD2 (6 bases). Trimming took 10 bases from V and 5 from J, leaving 20 bases between them. The CDR3 is 14 amino acids. Germline V gene lookup returns CDR1 SGHDN and CDR2 FVKESK. CDR3 bases: TGTGCCACGAGTAGAGCCGCGGGAACGGAGACCCAGTACTTC. It yields the protein CATSRAAGTETQYF. The complete variable domain, with remaining parts taken from reference TRBV14 and TRBJ2-5, reads EAGVTQFPSHSVIEKGQTVTLRCDPISGHDNLYWYRRVMGKEIKFLLHFVKESKQDESGMPNNRFLAERTGGTYSTLKVQPAELEDSGVYFCATSRAAGTETQYFGPGTRLLVL.

The gene calls are TRBV25-1 and TRBJ2-7, with D possibly TRBD2 on 6 matching bases. V lost 3 bases and J 0 bases, leaving 15 bases between the germline ends. This CDR3 has 16 amino acids. Germline CDR1 is MGHDK and CDR2 is SYGVNS. CDR3 bases: TGTGCCAGCAGTGATCCCCGACGGGGGAGCTCCTACGAGCAGTACTTC. Protein sequence: CASSDPRRGSSYEQYF.

The gene calls are TRBV28 and TRBJ2-1; 8 bases agree with TRBD1. The germline gives CDR1 MDHEN, CDR2 SYDVKM. The CDR3 is 12 residues long. After removal of 7 bases from V and 6 bases from J, the junction contained 2 bases not matched to a gene. The CDR3 reads CASTDRVNEQFF. DNA of the CDR3: TGTGCCAGCACGGACAGGGTCAATGAGCAGTTCTTC.

This clone showed up just a few times. The chain couples TRBV6-2 or TRBV6-3 to TRBJ1-1; D not certain. Germline V gives CDR1 MNHEY, CDR2 SVGEGT. The CDR3 sequence is 14 residues long. V was trimmed by 5 bases and J by 4 bases, leaving 14 bases between them. CDR3 nucleotides: TGTGCCAGCAGTCTAAAATCGGGAGGCACTGAAGCTTTCTTT. Its protein is CASSLKSGGTEAFF.

This clone turned up a few times. The chain uses TRBV30 and TRBJ2-7; the match to TRBD2 covers 9 bases. Germline assignment: CDR1 GTSNPN and CDR2 SVGIG (reference sequence). CDR3 length: 13 residues. V dropped 4 bases and J dropped 6; count of bases not matched to a gene: 7. Here the CDR3 DNA reads TGTGCCTGGACCGGACTAGCGTGGGGCGAGCAGTACTTC. It is translated as CAWTGLAWGEQYF.

The chain recombines TRBV5-6 with TRBJ2-3; tentative D call: TRBD1 (8 bases). The CDR3 is 15 residues long. Per the germline V gene, CDR1 is SGHDT and CDR2 is YYEEEE. V was trimmed by 1 base and J by 1 base, leaving 10 bases between them. CDR3 amino acids: CASSLTGGGTDTQYF. CDR3 DNA: TGTGCCAGCAGCTTGACAGGGGGGGGCACAGATACGCAGTATTTT.

This sequence joins TRBV7-2 and TRBJ2-7, with a possible D match to TRBD1 (5 bases). In germline, CDR1 is SGHTA, CDR2 FQGNSA. The CDR3 consists of 16 residues. Deletions cut 1 base from V and 0 bases from J, with 13 bases between. This CDR3 reads CASSLGPLGHSYEQYF. The CDR3 region has the DNA TGTGCCAGCAGCTTAGGGCCCCTGGGGCACTCCTACGAGCAGTACTTC. Filled out from reference TRBV7-2 and TRBJ2-7, the complete variable domain reads GAGVSQSPSNKVTEKGKDVELRCDPISGHTALYWYRQSLGQGLEFLIYFQGNSAPDKSGLPSDRFSAERTGGSVSTLTIQRTQQEDSAVYLCASSLGPLGHSYEQYFGPGTRLTVT.